This T cell receptor (beta chain) is from a study of immune evolution from preneoplasia to lung adenocarcinoma. The protocol was immunoSEQ multiplex PCR, while the TCRdb copy is restricted to in-frame clones and leaves out a portion. The table lists more than 15,000 clones, about 86% of them singletons. General study points: Normal lung had highest clonality; later lesions appeared denser, more diverse.

CDR3 length equals 16 residues. Germline V gene lookup returns CDR1 SGHRS and CDR2 YFSETQ. Trimming pared 1 base from V and 0 bases from J, leaving 10 bases between. Remarks on this clone: Its antigen is unidentified.

The receptor was derived from a person aged 65-85 years with invasive lung adenocarcinoma. The chain combines TRBV5-1 with TRBJ2-2; tentatively, D is TRBD1 or TRBD2 (5 bases each). The sample was FFPE invasive lung adenocarcinoma tissue. The CDR3 DNA reads TGCGCCAGCAGCTTGACGAGGGGATCGAACACCGGGGAGCTGTTTTTT. This codes for CASSLTRGSNTGELFF.